Listed here are 10 T cell receptor beta chains from one sample, sequenced in a study of T cell repertoires in cytomegalovirus infection. Their target antigens are unknown. One entry per CDR3 protein results from TCRdb running MiXCR on the reads. The sample holds tens of thousands of distinct CDR3 sequences, 20% seen once. The sequencing input was PBMCs, sequenced either directly or after in vitro stimulation (not recorded which). Receptors were obtained from a human donor in good health (CMV status not recorded). Some clones in this sample may be carry-over from other donors' samples.

The CDR3 DNA reads TGCACCACGACAGCTTCCTACGAGCAGTACTTC. This gives the protein CTTTASYEQYF. The rearrangement joins TRBV20-1 to TRBJ2-7, with D possibly TRBD1 on 5 matching bases. Germline V gene sequence: CDR1 DFQATT, CDR2 SNEGSKA (reference sequence). The CDR3 runs 11 residues.

This clonotype has more than one count but fewer than ten. DNA of the CDR3: TGTGCCAGCAGCCTCCTCCCGGGGGGGGGACACGAACGTAGTGAGCAGTTCTTC. Translation: CASSLLPGGGHERSEQFF. The rearrangement uses TRBV5-4 and TRBJ2-1, with 8 bases lining up with TRBD2. Losses at the gene ends were 4 bases for V and 9 bases for J; bases not matched to a gene: 21. In germline, CDR1 is SGHNT, CDR2 YYREEE (reference sequence). This CDR3 has 18 amino acids.

This clonotype was recorded at least ten times. The junction shows a germline mismatch at one end, possibly a read error. The chain links TRBV7-2 to TRBJ2-1; 11 bases match TRBD2. This CDR3 is 15 amino acids long. Germline CDR1 SGHTA, CDR2 FQGNSA. The CDR3 DNA follows: TGTGCCAGCAGCATAGCGGGAGGGTCCTACAATGAGCAGTTCTTC. Encoded protein: CASSIAGGSYNEQFF.

This clonotype was counted many times. V and J are TRBV9 and TRBJ1-1; possible D gene TRBD1, 5 bases. Trimming stripped 0 bases from V and 0 bases from J, with 15 bases between. This CDR3 spans 17 amino acids. Per germline, CDR1 SGDLS and CDR2 YYNGEE. CDR3 sequence: CASSVAGAGLMNTEAFF. In nucleotides, the CDR3 is TGTGCCAGCAGCGTAGCTGGGGCAGGGCTAATGAACACTGAAGCTTTCTTT.

This clonotype was seen many times. The chain uses TRBV20-1 and TRBJ2-1; D is undetermined. The CDR3 extends over 14 amino acids. Germline assignment: CDR1 DFQATT and CDR2 SNEGSKA (reference sequence). Trimming pared 1 base from V and 4 bases from J, leaving 11 bases between. CDR3 region: CSARGLYGYNEQFF. DNA for the CDR3: TGCAGTGCTAGAGGTCTGTATGGGTACAATGAGCAGTTCTTC.

This clonotype was observed a few times. This chain links TRBV28 with TRBJ1-1; D is undetermined. V was cut by 1 base and J by 4 bases, with 10 bases left in between. The germline gives CDR1 MDHEN, CDR2 SYDVKM. This CDR3 region has 14 residues. This CDR3 is CASSLYGLSTEAFF. The DNA of the CDR3 is TGTGCCAGCAGTTTATACGGGTTAAGCACTGAAGCTTTCTTT.

The chain recombines TRBV12-3 or TRBV12-4 with TRBJ1-2; no clear D gene. The ends were cut back, 2 bases at V and 4 bases at J, with 8 bases in the middle. The CDR3 loop spans 13 amino acids. CDR3 sequence reads: CASSLTIGYGYTF. The CDR3 DNA follows: TGTGCCAGCAGTTTAACGATCGGCTATGGCTACACCTTC.

This clonotype turned up a few times. The chain recombines TRBV6-2 or TRBV6-3 with TRBJ2-1, with D possibly matching TRBD2 (5 bases). This CDR3 contains 12 residues. Between the trimmed V and J ends, which lost 2 bases and 9 bases, there was a span of 8 bases. Looked up from germline, CDR1 is MNHEY and CDR2 is SVGEGT. CDR3 sequence (DNA): TGTGCCAGCAGTTACCGGGATGGTGAGCAGTTCTTC. Translated: CASSYRDGEQFF.

The chain employs TRBV5-4 and TRBJ2-1, with 8 bases that match TRBD2. With 3 bases clipped from V and 7 bases from J, the junction kept 15 bases outside the gene matches. CDR1 SGHNT and CDR2 YYREEE come from the germline V gene (reference sequence). This CDR3 has 17 residues. This CDR3 reads CASSSPQARGADNEQFF. The CDR3 nucleotides read TGTGCCAGCAGCTCTCCTCAGGCGCGGGGGGCCGATAATGAGCAGTTCTTC.

With regard to this clonotype: A much larger clone lies a single base off, so this may be a read error. This chain connects TRBV13 to TRBJ1-1; 8 bases line up with TRBD1. This CDR3 is 15 amino acids long. CDR1 and CDR2 from the germline V gene are PRHDT and FYEKMQ (reference sequence). For the CDR3, the DNA is TGCGCCAGCAGTATTCAGGGGGCGCGGGACACTGAAGCTTTATTT. Amino acid sequence: CASSIQGARDTEALF.